This T cell receptor (beta chain) was profiled in a study of regulatory T cells in long-lasting Graves disease. Described time point: newly diagnosed GD, antithyroid drugs for less than 3 months. From RNA extracted from PBMCs, the TCR library was made. With EDTA tubes as the receptacles, approximately 10 milliliters of peripheral blood were drawn. This clonotype was seen many times. Construction of the TCR beta libraries employed iRepertoire HTBI primers in conjunction with Arm-PCR of CDR3 regions. TCRdb ran MiXCR on the multiplex PCR reads and lists one entry per CDR3 protein. This sample has roughly 610,000 distinct CDR3 sequences, with roughly 15% found just once. These same data were also listed under a study on T cells in Graves' hyperthyroidism and ophthalmopathy. That investigation notes: The HTBI primer set drove a first-round RT-PCR of the TCR CDR3.

This specimen consisted of peripheral blood mononuclear cells (PBMCs), obtained at new diagnosis, from a patient treated with antithyroid drugs. The clonotype originates from a woman younger than 45 with Graves disease.

The CDR3 is CASSPGTVKETQYF. The DNA of the CDR3 is TGTGCCAGCAGCCCCGGGACAGTGAAAGAGACCCAGTACTTC. V is TRBV7-8 and J is TRBJ2-5; 7 positions agree with TRBD1. The CDR3 length is 14 residues. Germline V gene data show CDR1 as SGHVS and CDR2 as FQNEAQ. V was pared by 5 bases and J by 3 bases, with 6 bases of the junction left unmatched.